Presented here are 13 T cell receptor beta chains from one specimen sequenced in a study of T cell repertoires in cytomegalovirus infection. TCRdb fed the reads into MiXCR, producing one record per CDR3 protein. In the table there are roughly 630,000 distinct CDR3 sequences, 20% to 30% of which are singletons. The sample was CD8+ T cells from PBMCs. The receptors here all came from a human donor in good health (CMV status not recorded). Some clones in this sample may be carry-over from other donors' samples.

This clonotype showed up just a few times. The CDR3 sequence is CASSPLTSGGTSSYNEQFF. The CDR3, as DNA: TGTGCCAGCTCACCTCTGACTAGCGGGGGGACGAGCTCCTACAATGAGCAGTTCTTC. The rearrangement joins TRBV18 to TRBJ2-1; 13 nucleotides line up with TRBD2. This CDR3 comprises 19 residues. J was trimmed by 0 bases and V by 3 bases; bases with no gene match: 8. Germline lookup yields CDR1 KGHSH and CDR2 LQKENI.

The table lists this clonotype with a few counts. The V gene is TRBV9, the J gene TRBJ2-7, with 7 positions matching TRBD1. CDR3 size: 15 residues. In germline, CDR1 is SGDLS, CDR2 YYNGEE. The J segment lost 3 bases and the V segment lost 0 bases, leaving 6 bases of the junction unmatched. CDR3 protein: CASSVAGDSGYEQYF. The CDR3, as DNA: TGTGCCAGCAGCGTAGCTGGGGACAGCGGCTACGAGCAGTACTTC.

This clonotype has only a few counts. This chain joins TRBV6-2 or TRBV6-3 and TRBJ2-5, with TRBD1 matching 8 bases. In germline, CDR1 is MNHEY, CDR2 SVGEGT. V shed 4 bases, J shed 5 bases, and the junction held 6 bases outside the gene matches. The CDR3 totals 14 residues. CDR3 in amino acids: CASSWTGPQETQYF. The CDR3 nucleotides are TGTGCCAGCAGTTGGACAGGGCCCCAGGAGACCCAGTACTTC.

This chain connects TRBV20-1 to TRBJ1-2; 7 bases map to TRBD1. J was trimmed by 0 bases and V by 5 bases; bases with no gene match: 12. The CDR3 has 16 amino acids. Germline V gene data show CDR1 as DFQATT and CDR2 as SNEGSKA (reference sequence). The CDR3 DNA reads as TGCAGTGCTGTCGGGCCAGGGACAGTTACTAACTATGGCTACACCTTC. Its translation: CSAVGPGTVTNYGYTF.

At least ten counts were recorded for this clonotype. The chain uses TRBV6-2 or TRBV6-3 and TRBJ1-2; the D is unclear. Germline V lookup: CDR1 MNHEY, CDR2 SVGEGT. CDR3 size: 12 residues. Trimming removed 7 bases from V and 6 bases from J, with 12 bases in between. The CDR3 region has the DNA TGTGCCAGCACTCAGGCGAGGGATGGCTACACCTTC. Amino acid sequence: CASTQARDGYTF.

The V gene is TRBV15, the J gene TRBJ2-7, with D unclear. The CDR3 loop spans 14 amino acids. V dropped 1 base and J dropped 1 base, with 8 bases sitting between them. The germline gives CDR1 LNHNV, CDR2 YYDKDF (reference sequence). The DNA of the CDR3 is TGTGCCACCAGCAGAGGTGGCTTATCCTACGAGCAGTACTTC. Protein sequence: CATSRGGLSYEQYF. The full variable domain, its missing parts supplied by reference TRBV15 and TRBJ2-7, is DAMVIQNPRYQVTQFGKPVTLSCSQTLNHNVMYWYQQKSSQAPKLLFHYYDKDFNNEADTPDNFQSRRPNTSFCFLDIRSPGLGDTAMYLCATSRGGLSYEQYFGPGTRLTVT.

This clonotype has ten or more counts. The CDR3 loop reads CASSLALAGTDTQYF. The CDR3 region has the DNA TGTGCCAGCAGCTTAGCCCTAGCGGGGACAGATACGCAGTATTTT. The chain links TRBV7-2 to TRBJ2-3; 9 nucleotides agree with TRBD2. Unmatched junction bases numbered 1, after V lost 0 bases and J lost 3 bases. Germline CDR1 reads SGHTA; CDR2 reads FQGNSA. This CDR3 has 15 amino acids. Full variable domain (remainder filled in from reference TRBV7-2 and TRBJ2-3): GAGVSQSPSNKVTEKGKDVELRCDPISGHTALYWYRQSLGQGLEFLIYFQGNSAPDKSGLPSDRFSAERTGGSVSTLTIQRTQQEDSAVYLCASSLALAGTDTQYFGPGTRLTVL.

The chain employs TRBV28 and TRBJ1-6; D is undetermined. The CDR3 length is 14 residues. Trimming shortened V by 6 bases and J by 8 bases, and 14 bases separated the two germline ends. The germline V gene has CDR1 MDHEN and CDR2 SYDVKM. The DNA for the CDR3 is TGTGCCAGCAGCTACCGAGGACTGGATTCACCCCTCCACTTT. Protein sequence: CASSYRGLDSPLHF. The whole variable domain, remainder taken from reference TRBV28 and TRBJ1-6, is DVKVTQSSRYLVKRTGEKVFLECVQDMDHENMFWYRQDPGLGLRLIYFSYDVKMKEKGDIPEGYSVSREKKERFSLILESASTNQTSMYLCASSYRGLDSPLHFGNGTRLTVT.

This chain connects TRBV7-9 to TRBJ2-5; D tentatively fits TRBD1 or TRBD2 (6 bases each). Trimming pared 4 bases from V and 5 bases from J, leaving 11 bases between. CDR1 is SEHNR and CDR2 is FQNEAQ in the germline V gene (reference sequence). The CDR3 contains 13 residues. The CDR3 protein is CASSSGAHETQYF. CDR3 nucleotide sequence: TGTGCCAGCAGCTCGGGGGCCCATGAGACCCAGTACTTC.

The chain carries TRBV20-1 and TRBJ2-2, with unresolved D. Germline V gene sequence: CDR1 DFQATT, CDR2 SNEGSKA (reference sequence). This CDR3 has 17 residues. Trimming took off 4 bases at V and 8 bases at J, with 26 bases between the two ends. The CDR3 bases are TGCAGTGCTACTAAGAGCCCTCTAGGACCAAACCGGGGGGAGCTGTTTTTT. The encoded protein is CSATKSPLGPNRGELFF.

This chain uses TRBV10-3 with TRBJ2-2; D call uncertain. This CDR3 is 16 amino acids long. Germline V gene data show CDR1 as ENHRY and CDR2 as SYGVKD. Trimming left V 3 bases short and J 2 bases short, with 13 bases between. The chain's CDR3 is CAISDLVTPNTGELFF. The DNA for the CDR3 is TGTGCCATCAGTGACTTGGTCACACCCAACACCGGGGAGCTGTTTTTT.

The chain recombines TRBV10-3 with TRBJ2-3, with TRBD1 as a possible D gene (5 bases). Trimming pared 6 bases from V and 6 bases from J, leaving 10 bases between. This CDR3 has 12 amino acids. Germline V gene data show CDR1 as ENHRY and CDR2 as SYGVKD. This chain's CDR3 is CAIRSRADTQYF. The CDR3 DNA reads TGTGCCATCAGATCCAGGGCCGATACGCAGTATTTT.

This clonotype was counted between two and nine times. The chain uses TRBV7-9 and TRBJ2-3; D uncertain. Trimming stripped 5 bases from V and 11 bases from J, with 14 bases between. Germline lookup yields CDR1 SEHNR and CDR2 FQNEAQ (reference sequence). This CDR3 comprises 12 residues. The CDR3 DNA is TGTGCCAGCAGCCAAATCGGAACAGAGCAGTATTTT. Translation gives CASSQIGTEQYF.